This record looks at one TCR beta chain sequence and its context. The antigen remains undetermined. Amplification used 60 Vbeta primers and 13 Jbeta primers. Method: immunoSEQ multiplex PCR; TCRdb's copy keeps in-frame clones and lacks some. The sample carries about 180,000 clones, about 78% recorded once. This record belongs to a study of cytomegalovirus exposure and HLA in healthy donors. Study-level results: The authors later found TCR association rates varying by HLA locus, with DRB1 most and HLA-C fewest. There were around 160 TCR beta chains listed as cytomegalovirus-associated.

The junction had 5 bases not matched to a gene; V was cut back by 0 bases and J by 3 bases. CDR3 length: 15 amino acids. Per germline, CDR1 MNHEY and CDR2 SVGAGI. The rearrangement links TRBV6-5 to TRBJ2-7, with 7 bases matching TRBD1. This clonotype was sampled from a man in his 60s in good health and CMV-seronegative. Sequences were obtained from PBMCs. The CDR3 loop is CASSYSGQPLYEQYF. The CDR3 bases are TGTGCCAGCAGTTACTCGGGACAGCCTCTCTACGAGCAGTACTTC.